These 6 T cell receptor beta chains were sequenced from one sample in a study of blood T cell dynamics during melanoma immunotherapy. Noted time point: pre-treatment baseline. Profiling relied on immunoSEQ multiplex PCR, and the TCRdb table lists in-frame clones only, not all of them. The top ten hold under 15% of the sample, which has over a hundred clones, around 83% seen once. The sample here was cell-free DNA from blood, taken from a patient treated with checkpoint blockade. The receptors were sampled from a human donor with melanoma.

The V call is TRBV5-5, the J call TRBJ1-4; no clear D gene. Trimming removed 0 bases from V and 7 bases from J, with 4 bases in between. CDR3 size: 12 residues. Germline V lookup: CDR1 SGHKS, CDR2 YYEKEE (reference sequence). The CDR3 protein is CASSLASEKLFF. The CDR3 DNA reads as TGTGCCAGCAGCTTGGCCAGTGAAAAACTGTTTTTT. Supplemented by reference TRBV5-5 and TRBJ1-4, the full variable domain reads DAGVTQSPTHLIKTRGQQVTLRCSPISGHKSVSWYQQVLGQGPQFIFQYYEKEERGRGNFPDRFSARQFPNYSSELNVNALLLGDSALYLCASSLASEKLFFGSGTQLSVL.

The chain links TRBV14 to TRBJ2-3, with unresolved D. The CDR3 spans 14 residues. Germline assignment: CDR1 SGHDN and CDR2 FVKESK. V lost 4 bases and J lost 0, with 8 bases in between. The CDR3 is CASSPSFSTDTQYF. In DNA form, the CDR3 reads TGTGCCAGCAGCCCCTCTTTTAGCACAGATACGCAGTATTTT.

The rearrangement joins TRBV4-1 to TRBJ1-1; D possibly corresponds to TRBD1 (5 bases). The CDR3 loop spans 13 amino acids. V dropped 0 bases and J dropped 10 bases, with 12 bases sitting between them. Germline-derived CDR1 and CDR2 are MGHRA and YSYEKL. Here the CDR3 reads CASSQDRGRAAFF. DNA for the CDR3: TGCGCCAGCAGCCAAGATCGGGGCAGGGCAGCTTTCTTT.

The V and J genes are TRBV21-1 and TRBJ1-5. TRBV21-1 is a pseudogene. The CDR3 totals 15 residues. CDR3 coding DNA: TGTGCCAGCAGCAGGCGGGACAAACGCAATCAGCCCCAGCATTTT. Translation: CASSRRDKRNQPQHF.

The V and J genes are TRBV21-1 and TRBJ2-1; the D call in the table, TRBD2, was not verified against the DNA. TRBV21-1 is a pseudogene locus. This CDR3 has 13 residues. As DNA, the CDR3 is TGTGCCAGCAGCAAGGGGACTAGCGATGAGCAGTTCTTC. This codes for CASSKGTSDEQFF.

The chain is built from TRBV5-6 and TRBJ2-4, with TRBD1 matching 9 bases. Germline-derived CDR1 and CDR2 are SGHDT and YYEEEE. The CDR3 spans 18 residues. Trimming removed 0 bases from V and 1 base from J; junction bases left unmatched: 8. The CDR3 DNA is TGTGCCAGCAGCTTGGACAGGGGGCTTAATAAGGCCAAAAACATTCAGTACTTC. It specifies CASSLDRGLNKAKNIQYF.